This TCR beta chain was sequenced in a study of T cell clusters in autoimmune cytopenias. TRB rearrangements were amplified by touch-down multiplex PCR with mixed TRB-A/B primers. Reprocessing the multiplex PCR reads, TCRdb reports a single entry for every CDR3 protein and omits DNA. This table holds fewer than 10,000 distinct CDR3 sequences. Germline assignment: CDR1 KGHSH and CDR2 LQKENI. CDR3 size: 17 residues. Each sample's input was 250 ng genomic DNA, 38,000 or so genome equivalents. A word on this clonotype: No antigen is known for it.

Study-level results: The cluster-lack signature was not seen for secondary cytopenia versus chronic lymphocytic leukemia. Compared with active autoimmune hepatitis patients, healthy donors showed about 2.8-fold more exclusive TRB clusters.

This receptor was identified in a human donor with an autoimmune cytopenia or autoimmune hepatitis (not recorded which). The V gene is TRBV18, the J gene TRBJ1-1; TCRdb designates TRBD1, a call that cannot be tested without DNA. The sequenced material came from peripheral blood. CDR3 sequence reads: CASSPPGQYLSDTEAFF.